The 10 T cell receptor beta chains given below trace back to one sample, sequenced in a study of CD8 T cells in Susac syndrome. Random hexamers were used to reverse transcribe the RNA input (roughly 0.5 to 1 ug). TCRdb used MiXCR to reprocess the immunoSEQ multiplex PCR reads, holding one entry per CDR3 protein. The sample has 150,000 to 200,000 distinct CDR3 sequences, roughly nine tenths seen once; the top ten hold about 0.1%. Material: CD4+ T cells from PBMCs. The receptors were gathered from a human donor with Susac syndrome.

This chain connects TRBV4-1 to TRBJ2-7; 9 bases agree with TRBD2. J was trimmed by 0 bases and V by 4 bases; bases with no gene match: 13. The CDR3 contains 18 residues. Germline V gene sequence: CDR1 MGHRA, CDR2 YSYEKL. DNA of the CDR3: TGCGCCAGCAGCCTTAGGGGTCCTAGCGGGACTAGCTCCTACGAGCAGTACTTC. It yields the protein CASSLRGPSGTSSYEQYF.

The rearrangement links TRBV7-2 to TRBJ2-1, with D tentatively TRBD1 or TRBD2 (7 bases each). The ends were cut back, 3 bases at V and 5 bases at J, with 14 bases in the middle. The germline V gene has CDR1 SGHTA and CDR2 FQGNSA. The CDR3 totals 15 residues. CDR3: CASSLGGGVNNEQFF. The CDR3 DNA is TGTGCCAGCAGCTTGGGAGGGGGCGTGAACAATGAGCAGTTCTTC.

This chain joins TRBV5-4 and TRBJ2-7; 10 bases fit TRBD2. CDR1 is SGHNT, CDR2 YYREEE, per germline (reference sequence). J gave up 4 bases and V 1 base, and 5 bases lay outside the gene matches. CDR3 size: 15 residues. The CDR3 DNA sequence: TGTGCCAGCAGCTTGAATAGCGGGAGGTCGTACGAGCAGTACTTC. Translated: CASSLNSGRSYEQYF.

The chain joins TRBV3-1 to TRBJ1-2; D gene unclear. V was pared by 1 base and J by 8 bases, with 11 bases between. This CDR3 is 13 amino acids long. CDR1 and CDR2 (germline): LGHDT, YNNKEL (reference sequence). CDR3 amino acids: CASSQVGSSGYTF. As DNA, the CDR3 is TGTGCCAGCAGCCAAGTGGGATCCTCCGGCTACACCTTC. The variable domain in full, with the rest retrieved from reference TRBV3-1 and TRBJ1-2, is DTAVSQTPKYLVTQMGNDKSIKCEQNLGHDTMYWYKQDSKKFLKIMFSYNNKELIINETVPNRFSPKSPDKAHLNLHINSLELGDSAVYFCASSQVGSSGYTFGSGTRLTVV.

V is TRBV11-2 and J is TRBJ1-1; D remains ambiguous. This CDR3 contains 14 residues. V lost 1 base and J lost 4, with 10 bases in between. Germline V gene data show CDR1 as SGHAT and CDR2 as FQNNGV. In DNA, the CDR3 is TGTGCCAGCAGCTTAGGGCAGTCGGCCACTGAAGCTTTCTTT. Amino acids: CASSLGQSATEAFF.

The rearrangement uses TRBV7-8 and TRBJ2-1; a possible D gene is TRBD2 (6 bases). CDR3 size: 16 residues. The V end lost 0 bases, the J end lost 4 bases, and 13 bases lay between the germline ends. The germline CDR1 and CDR2 sequences are SGHVS and FQNEAQ. CDR3 DNA: TGTGCCAGCAGCTTAGCGGCTAGCGCCGAATACAATGAGCAGTTCTTC. Its translation: CASSLAASAEYNEQFF.

The chain links TRBV7-2 to TRBJ2-3, with 11 bases aligning to TRBD2. The CDR3 totals 16 residues. The germline gives CDR1 SGHTA, CDR2 FQGNSA. After removal of 0 bases from V and 3 bases from J, the junction contained 2 bases not matched to a gene. The CDR3 reads CASSLASGRATDTQYF. The CDR3 nucleotides are TGTGCCAGCAGCTTAGCTAGCGGGAGGGCGACAGATACGCAGTATTTT. The full variable domain, with the rest looked up from reference TRBV7-2 and TRBJ2-3, is GAGVSQSPSNKVTEKGKDVELRCDPISGHTALYWYRQSLGQGLEFLIYFQGNSAPDKSGLPSDRFSAERTGGSVSTLTIQRTQQEDSAVYLCASSLASGRATDTQYFGPGTRLTVL.

The chain is built from TRBV7-9 and TRBJ2-3; D not resolved. Germline V lookup: CDR1 SEHNR, CDR2 FQNEAQ (reference sequence). Trimming removed 3 bases from V and 9 bases from J, with 13 bases in between. This CDR3 comprises 13 residues. CDR3 sequence reads: CASSFSRERTQYF. The CDR3 DNA follows: TGTGCCAGCAGCTTTTCTCGCGAACGCACGCAGTATTTT.

The rearrangement joins TRBV14 to TRBJ2-5; D is unresolved. Germline V lookup: CDR1 SGHDN, CDR2 FVKESK. V lost 4 bases and J lost 5, with 8 bases in between. The CDR3 runs 12 residues. The chain's CDR3 is CASSRSTETQYF. The CDR3 nucleotides read TGTGCCAGCAGCCGAAGTACGGAGACCCAGTACTTC. Full variable domain (rest looked up from reference TRBV14 and TRBJ2-5): EAGVTQFPSHSVIEKGQTVTLRCDPISGHDNLYWYRRVMGKEIKFLLHFVKESKQDESGMPNNRFLAERTGGTYSTLKVQPAELEDSGVYFCASSRSTETQYFGPGTRLLVL.

The chain couples TRBV6-5 to TRBJ1-2; 9 nucleotides match TRBD1. Germline V gene data show CDR1 as MNHEY and CDR2 as SVGAGI. The CDR3 length is 14 residues. Germline trimming cut 4 bases from V and 4 bases from J; bases unmatched to any gene: 4. CDR3 in DNA: TGTGCCAGCAGTTCACAGGGGGCAGGCTATGGCTACACCTTC. Its translation is CASSSQGAGYGYTF.